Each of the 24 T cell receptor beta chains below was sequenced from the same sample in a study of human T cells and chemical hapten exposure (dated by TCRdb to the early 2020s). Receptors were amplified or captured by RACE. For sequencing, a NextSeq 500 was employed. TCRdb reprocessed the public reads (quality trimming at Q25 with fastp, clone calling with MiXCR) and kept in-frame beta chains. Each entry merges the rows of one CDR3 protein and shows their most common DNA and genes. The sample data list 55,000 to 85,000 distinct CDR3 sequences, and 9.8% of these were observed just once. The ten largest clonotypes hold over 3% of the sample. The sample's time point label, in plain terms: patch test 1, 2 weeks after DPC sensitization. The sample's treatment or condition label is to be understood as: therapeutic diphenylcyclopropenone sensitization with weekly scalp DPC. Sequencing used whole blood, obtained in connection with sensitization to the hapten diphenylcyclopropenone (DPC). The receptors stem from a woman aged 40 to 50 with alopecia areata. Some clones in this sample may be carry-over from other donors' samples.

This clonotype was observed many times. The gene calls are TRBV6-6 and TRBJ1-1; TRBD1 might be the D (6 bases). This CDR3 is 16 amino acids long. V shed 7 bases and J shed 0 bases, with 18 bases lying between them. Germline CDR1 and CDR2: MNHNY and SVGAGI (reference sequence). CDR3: CASMGGDFTMNTEAFF. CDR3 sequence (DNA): TGTGCCAGCATGGGGGGCGACTTTACTATGAACACTGAAGCTTTCTTT.

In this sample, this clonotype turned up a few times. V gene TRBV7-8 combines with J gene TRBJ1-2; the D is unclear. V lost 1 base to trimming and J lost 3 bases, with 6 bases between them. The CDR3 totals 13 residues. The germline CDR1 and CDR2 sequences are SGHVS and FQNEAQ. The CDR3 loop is CASSLVPDYGYTF. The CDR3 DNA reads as TGTGCCAGCAGCTTAGTCCCCGACTATGGCTACACCTTC. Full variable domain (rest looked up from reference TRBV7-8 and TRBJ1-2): GAGVSQSPRYKVAKRGQDVALRCDPISGHVSLFWYQQALGQGPEFLTYFQNEAQLDKSGLPSDRFFAERPEGSVSTLKIQRTQQEDSAVYLCASSLVPDYGYTFGSGTRLTVV.

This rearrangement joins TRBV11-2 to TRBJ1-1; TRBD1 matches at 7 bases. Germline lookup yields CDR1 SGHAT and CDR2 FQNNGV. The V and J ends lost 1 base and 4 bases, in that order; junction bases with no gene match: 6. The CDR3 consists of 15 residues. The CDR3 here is CASSLARGRSTEAFF. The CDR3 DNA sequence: TGTGCCAGCAGCTTAGCTAGGGGGCGCAGCACTGAAGCTTTCTTT.

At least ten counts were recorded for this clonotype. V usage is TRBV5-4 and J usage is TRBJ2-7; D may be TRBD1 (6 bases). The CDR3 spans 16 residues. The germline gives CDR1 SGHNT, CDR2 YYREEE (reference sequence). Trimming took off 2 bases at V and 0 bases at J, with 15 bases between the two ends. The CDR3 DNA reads TGTGCCAGCAGCTTAGGAGCAAGGGGGAACTCCTACGAGCAGTACTTC. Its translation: CASSLGARGNSYEQYF.

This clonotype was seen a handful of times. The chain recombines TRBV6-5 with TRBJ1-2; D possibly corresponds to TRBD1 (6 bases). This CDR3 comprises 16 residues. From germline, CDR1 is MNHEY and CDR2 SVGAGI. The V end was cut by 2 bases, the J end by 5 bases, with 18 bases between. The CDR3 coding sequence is TGTGCCAGCAGTTACGCCCTAGGACAGTTAGATTATGGCTACACCTTC. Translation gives CASSYALGQLDYGYTF.

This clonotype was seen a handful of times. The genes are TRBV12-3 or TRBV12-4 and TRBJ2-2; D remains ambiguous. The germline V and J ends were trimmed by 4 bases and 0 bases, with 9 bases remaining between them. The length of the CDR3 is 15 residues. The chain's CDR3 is CASSSAYSNTGELFF. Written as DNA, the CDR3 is TGTGCCAGCAGTTCCGCTTACTCGAACACCGGGGAGCTGTTTTTT.

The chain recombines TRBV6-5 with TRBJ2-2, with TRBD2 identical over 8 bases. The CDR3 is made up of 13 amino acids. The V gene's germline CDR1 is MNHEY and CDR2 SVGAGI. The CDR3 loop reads CAGAAGEAGELFF. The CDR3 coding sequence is TGTGCAGGGGCAGCGGGGGAGGCCGGGGAGCTGTTTTTT.

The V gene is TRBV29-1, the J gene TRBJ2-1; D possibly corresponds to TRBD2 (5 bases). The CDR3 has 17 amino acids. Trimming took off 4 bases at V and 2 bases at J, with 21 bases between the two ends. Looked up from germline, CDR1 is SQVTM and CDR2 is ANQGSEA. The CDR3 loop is CSVAHRGSGRPYNEQFF. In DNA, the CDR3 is TGCAGCGTTGCCCACAGAGGGTCAGGACGGCCCTACAATGAGCAGTTCTTC.

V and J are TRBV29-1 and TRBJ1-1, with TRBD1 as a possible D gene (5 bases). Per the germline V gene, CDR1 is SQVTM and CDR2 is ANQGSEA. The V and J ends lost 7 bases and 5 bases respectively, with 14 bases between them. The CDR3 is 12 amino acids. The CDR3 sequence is CSAERGRTEAFF. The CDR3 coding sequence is TGCAGCGCCGAACGGGGGAGGACTGAAGCTTTCTTT.

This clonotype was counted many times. CDR3 nucleotide sequence: TGTGCCAGCAGCCAAGATCGGAGGAATTGGTATGGCTACACCTTC. The encoded protein is CASSQDRRNWYGYTF. The V and J genes are TRBV4-2 and TRBJ1-2; D unclear. There are 15 residues in the CDR3. V was shortened by 0 bases and J by 5 bases, with 13 bases between the two germline ends. Germline loops: CDR1 LGHNA, CDR2 YNFKEQ.

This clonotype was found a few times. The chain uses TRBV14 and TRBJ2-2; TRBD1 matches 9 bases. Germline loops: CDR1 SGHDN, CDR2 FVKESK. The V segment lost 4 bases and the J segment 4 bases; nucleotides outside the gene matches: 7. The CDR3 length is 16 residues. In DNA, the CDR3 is TGTGCCAGCAGCCCTCTACAGGGGGCGCGCACCGGGGAGCTGTTTTTT. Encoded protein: CASSPLQGARTGELFF.

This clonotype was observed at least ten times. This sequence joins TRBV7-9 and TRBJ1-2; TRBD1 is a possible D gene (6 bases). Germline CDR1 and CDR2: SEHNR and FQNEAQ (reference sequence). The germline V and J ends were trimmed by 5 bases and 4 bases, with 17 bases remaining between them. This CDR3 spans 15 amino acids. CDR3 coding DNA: TGTGCCAGCAGCCCCCGGGGGGCTCCTGGCTATGGCTACACCTTC. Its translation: CASSPRGAPGYGYTF.

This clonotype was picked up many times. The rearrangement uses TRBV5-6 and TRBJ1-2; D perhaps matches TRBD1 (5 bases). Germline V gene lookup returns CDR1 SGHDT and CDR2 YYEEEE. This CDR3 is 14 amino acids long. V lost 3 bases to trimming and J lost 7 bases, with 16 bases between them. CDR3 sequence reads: CASSSGIPRVGYTF. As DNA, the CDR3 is TGTGCCAGCAGCTCAGGGATTCCTCGCGTTGGCTACACCTTC.

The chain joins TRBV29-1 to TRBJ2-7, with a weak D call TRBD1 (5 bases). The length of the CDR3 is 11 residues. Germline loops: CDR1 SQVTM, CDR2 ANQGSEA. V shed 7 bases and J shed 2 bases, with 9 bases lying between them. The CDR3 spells CSATAPYEQYF. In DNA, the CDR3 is TGCAGCGCGACAGCCCCCTACGAGCAGTACTTC.

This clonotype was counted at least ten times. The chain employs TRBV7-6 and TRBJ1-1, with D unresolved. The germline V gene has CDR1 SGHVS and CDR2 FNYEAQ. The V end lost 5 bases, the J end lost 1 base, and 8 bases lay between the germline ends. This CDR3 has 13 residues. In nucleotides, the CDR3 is TGTGCCAGCAGCGGCGCGCAGAACACTGAAGCTTTCTTT. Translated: CASSGAQNTEAFF.

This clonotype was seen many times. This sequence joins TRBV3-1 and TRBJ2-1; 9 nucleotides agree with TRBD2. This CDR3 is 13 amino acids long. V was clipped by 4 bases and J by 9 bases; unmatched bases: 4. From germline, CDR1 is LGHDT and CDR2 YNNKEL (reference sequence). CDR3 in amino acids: CASSLLAGPEQFF. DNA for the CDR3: TGTGCCAGCAGCCTTCTAGCGGGGCCTGAGCAGTTCTTC.

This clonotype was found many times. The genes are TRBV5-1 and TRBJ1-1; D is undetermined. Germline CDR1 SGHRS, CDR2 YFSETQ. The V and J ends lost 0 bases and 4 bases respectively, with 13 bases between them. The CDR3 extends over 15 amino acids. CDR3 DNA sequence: TGCGCCAGCAGCTTGGATACGGGGTGGGCCACTGAAGCTTTCTTT. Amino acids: CASSLDTGWATEAFF.

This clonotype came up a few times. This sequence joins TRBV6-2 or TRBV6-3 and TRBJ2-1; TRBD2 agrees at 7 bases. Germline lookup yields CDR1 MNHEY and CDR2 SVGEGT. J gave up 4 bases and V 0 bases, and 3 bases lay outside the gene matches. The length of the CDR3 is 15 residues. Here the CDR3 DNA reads TGTGCCAGCAGTTACTCAGGACTAGGGTACAATGAGCAGTTCTTC. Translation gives CASSYSGLGYNEQFF.

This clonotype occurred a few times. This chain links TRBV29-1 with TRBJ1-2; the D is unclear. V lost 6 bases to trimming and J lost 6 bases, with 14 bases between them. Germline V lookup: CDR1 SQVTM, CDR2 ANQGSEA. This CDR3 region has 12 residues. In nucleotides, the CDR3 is TGCAGCGTACGCCAAGGGTACGATGGCTACACCTTC. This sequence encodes CSVRQGYDGYTF.

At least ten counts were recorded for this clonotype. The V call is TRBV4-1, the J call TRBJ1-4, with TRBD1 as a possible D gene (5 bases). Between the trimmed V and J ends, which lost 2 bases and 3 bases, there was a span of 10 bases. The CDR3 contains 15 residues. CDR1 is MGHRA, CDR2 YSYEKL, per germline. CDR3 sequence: CASSQTRVPNEKLFF. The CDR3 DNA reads TGCGCCAGCAGCCAAACCAGGGTACCTAATGAAAAACTGTTTTTT.

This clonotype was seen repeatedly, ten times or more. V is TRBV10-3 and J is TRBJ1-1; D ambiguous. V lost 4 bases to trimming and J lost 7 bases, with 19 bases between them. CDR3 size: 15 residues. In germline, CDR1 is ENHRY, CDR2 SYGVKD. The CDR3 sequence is CAISGDRQAVIEAFF. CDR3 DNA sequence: TGTGCCATCAGTGGCGACCGGCAGGCTGTCATTGAAGCTTTCTTT.

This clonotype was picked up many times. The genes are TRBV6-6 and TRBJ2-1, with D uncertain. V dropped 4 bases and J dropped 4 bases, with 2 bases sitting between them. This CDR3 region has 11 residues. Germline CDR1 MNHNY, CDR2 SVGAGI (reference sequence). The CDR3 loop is CASSLYNEQFF. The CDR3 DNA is TGTGCCAGCAGTTTGTACAATGAGCAGTTCTTC.

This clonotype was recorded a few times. CDR3 protein: CASSQGARGQETQYF. As DNA, the CDR3 is TGTGCCAGCAGCCAAGGAGCGAGGGGCCAAGAGACCCAGTACTTC. The chain is built from TRBV3-1 and TRBJ2-5; D possibly matches TRBD1 or TRBD2 (5 bases each). The CDR3 runs to 15 residues. Between the trimmed V and J ends, which lost 1 base and 1 base, there was a span of 10 bases. Germline values: CDR1 LGHDT, CDR2 YNNKEL (reference sequence).

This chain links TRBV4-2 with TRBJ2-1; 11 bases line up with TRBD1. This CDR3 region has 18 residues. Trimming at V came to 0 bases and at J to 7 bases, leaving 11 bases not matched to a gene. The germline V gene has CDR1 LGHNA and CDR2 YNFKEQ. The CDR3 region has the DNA TGTGCCAGCAGCCAAGAGTGGGGCCGGACAGGGGGCCGGAATGAGCAGTTCTTC. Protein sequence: CASSQEWGRTGGRNEQFF.